These 26 T cell receptor beta chains came from one sample sequenced in a study of molecular identifiers for immune sequencing clone quantification. TCRdb ran MiXCR on the PCR reads and lists one entry per CDR3 protein. The table has under 600,000 distinct CDR3 sequences, under 30% seen once. Source material: naive CD8+ T cells from blood, with Jurkat cell RNA spiked in. The subset: FACS-sorted CD8+CD4-CCR7+CD45RA+ naive T cells. Source of these receptors: a human donor in good health. Some libraries in this study had Jurkat cell RNA spiked in.

This clonotype has more than one count but fewer than ten. The chain combines TRBV5-1 with TRBJ1-6; D not certain. Germline V gives CDR1 SGHRS, CDR2 YFSETQ. Deletions cut 0 bases from V and 5 bases from J, with 6 bases between. This CDR3 is 14 amino acids long. Written as DNA, the CDR3 is TGCGCCAGCAGCTTGGGTCGGAATAATTCACCCCTCCACTTT. The encoded protein is CASSLGRNNSPLHF.

The chain uses TRBV19 and TRBJ1-1, with 9 bases identical to TRBD1. Trimming removed 9 bases from V and 2 bases from J; junction bases left unmatched: 7. Germline lookup yields CDR1 LNHDA and CDR2 SQIVND (reference sequence). CDR3 length: 14 amino acids. The CDR3 bases are TGTGCCAGCAAGATAACAGGGGGCAACACTGAAGCTTTCTTT. This translates into CASKITGGNTEAFF. The whole variable domain, filled in from reference TRBV19 and TRBJ1-1, reads DGGITQSPKYLFRKEGQNVTLSCEQNLNHDAMYWYRQDPGQGLRLIYYSQIVNDFQKGDIAEGYSVSREKKESFPLTVTSAQKNPTAFYLCASKITGGNTEAFFGQGTRLTVV.

The chain carries TRBV7-2 and TRBJ1-1; D uncertain. This CDR3 region has 16 residues. Trimming shortened V by 5 bases and J by 1 base, and 17 bases separated the two germline ends. CDR1 SGHTA and CDR2 FQGNSA come from the germline V gene. As DNA, the CDR3 is TGTGCCAGCAGCACCGGACTGCTCCCAGGGAACACTGAAGCTTTCTTT. This codes for CASSTGLLPGNTEAFF. Drawing the rest from reference TRBV7-2 and TRBJ1-1, the complete variable domain is GAGVSQSPSNKVTEKGKDVELRCDPISGHTALYWYRQSLGQGLEFLIYFQGNSAPDKSGLPSDRFSAERTGGSVSTLTIQRTQQEDSAVYLCASSTGLLPGNTEAFFGQGTRLTVV.

This clonotype was observed at least ten times. V and J are TRBV20-1 and TRBJ2-7; a weak D match, TRBD1 (5 bases). The germline V and J ends were trimmed by 5 bases and 1 base, with 15 bases remaining between them. CDR1 and CDR2 from the germline V gene are DFQATT and SNEGSKA (reference sequence). This CDR3 spans 14 amino acids. This CDR3 reads CSARLRDLSYEQYF. CDR3 DNA sequence: TGCAGTGCTCGTCTCAGGGATTTATCCTACGAGCAGTACTTC.

This clonotype was recorded many times. CDR3 nucleotide sequence: TGTGCCAGCAGCATACCGGGACAGGGATTGAACGAGCAGTACTTC. Its translation is CASSIPGQGLNEQYF. V is TRBV7-9 and J is TRBJ2-7; TRBD1 aligns across 9 bases. V gave up 5 bases and J gave up 5 bases; unmatched junction bases: 10. There are 15 residues in the CDR3. Germline V lookup: CDR1 SEHNR, CDR2 FQNEAQ (reference sequence).

This clonotype was found many times. The chain links TRBV12-3 or TRBV12-4 to TRBJ2-3; no clear D. This CDR3 has 12 amino acids. V lost 4 bases and J 1 base, leaving 3 bases between the germline ends. The CDR3 bases are TGTGCCAGCAGTTCAGGCACAGATACGCAGTATTTT. Translating it yields CASSSGTDTQYF.

This clonotype was counted many times. Here the CDR3 reads CASSWGGLTNTEAFF. CDR3 coding DNA: TGTGCCAGCAGCTGGGGGGGACTTACGAACACTGAAGCTTTCTTT. The chain couples TRBV5-6 to TRBJ1-1, with D possibly matching TRBD1 (5 bases). The germline CDR1 and CDR2 sequences are SGHDT and YYEEEE. Trimming removed 3 bases at V and 1 base at J, with 13 bases between. The CDR3 has 15 residues.

The V call is TRBV4-1, the J call TRBJ2-3, with TRBD2 as a possible D gene (7 bases). CDR1 is MGHRA, CDR2 YSYEKL, per germline. V was shortened by 0 bases and J by 2 bases, with 18 bases between the two germline ends. The CDR3 contains 18 residues. CDR3 protein: CASSQEAGWGGPTDTQYF. The CDR3 DNA reads TGCGCCAGCAGCCAAGAGGCGGGGTGGGGGGGCCCCACAGATACGCAGTATTTT.

As regards this clonotype: A clone one base away is much larger, so this may be a read error. The chain links TRBV28 to TRBJ1-1; D call uncertain. CDR1 is MDHEN, CDR2 SYDVKM, per germline. The CDR3 loop spans 17 amino acids. The germline V and J ends were trimmed by 3 bases and 3 bases, with 20 bases remaining between them. The CDR3 sequence: CASSFPCSGVGDTEAFF. CDR3 in DNA: TGTGCCAGCAGTTTTCCCTGCAGCGGGGTCGGTGACACTGAAGCTTTCTTT.

This clonotype appeared many times. The rearrangement joins TRBV7-9 to TRBJ2-5; 11 nucleotides match TRBD1. This CDR3 has 16 residues. Trimming took 5 bases from V and 3 from J; bases not matched to a gene: 8. Germline V gene data show CDR1 as SEHNR and CDR2 as FQNEAQ (reference sequence). CDR3: CASSVDRGQGEETQYF. DNA of the CDR3: TGTGCCAGCAGCGTGGACAGGGGGCAAGGGGAAGAGACCCAGTACTTC.

This clonotype occurred many times. The chain uses TRBV6-2 or TRBV6-3 and TRBJ2-1; no clear D. This CDR3 comprises 13 residues. From germline, CDR1 is MNHEY and CDR2 SVGEGT. The V end lost 2 bases, the J end lost 5 bases, and 7 bases lay between the germline ends. CDR3: CASSYTSNNEQFF. CDR3 bases: TGTGCCAGCAGTTACACCAGCAACAATGAGCAGTTCTTC.

As concerns this clonotype: This may stem from a read error, because a much larger clone lies one nucleotide away. V is TRBV29-1 and J is TRBJ1-1; the D is unclear. Trimming cost V 7 bases and J 4 bases, with 13 bases left between them. This CDR3 has 12 amino acids. CDR1 and CDR2 (germline): SQVTM, ANQGSEA. This CDR3 is CSAFGLGTEAFF. For the CDR3, the DNA is TGCAGCGCGTTCGGTCTCGGCACTGAAGCTTTCTTT. Full variable domain (missing parts from reference TRBV29-1 and TRBJ1-1): SAVISQKPSRDICQRGTSLTIQCQVDSQVTMMFWYRQQPGQSLTLIATANQGSEATYESGFVIDKFPISRPNLTFSTLTVSNMSPEDSSIYLCSAFGLGTEAFFGQGTRLTVV.

Remarks on this clonotype: A much larger clonotype is one base distant, so this may be a read error. This sequence joins TRBV6-5 and TRBJ2-7, with TRBD2 matching 7 bases. Germline V lookup: CDR1 MNHEY, CDR2 SVGAGI. This CDR3 contains 14 residues. For the CDR3, the DNA is TGTGCCGGCAGTTACTCGCTGGGAGGGGACGAGCAGTACTTC. Translating gives CAGSYSLGGDEQYF.

The rearrangement uses TRBV2 and TRBJ2-2; no reliable D call. The CDR3 spans 17 residues. Trimming shortened V by 0 bases and J by 4 bases, and 15 bases separated the two germline ends. Per the germline V gene, CDR1 is SNHLY and CDR2 is FYNNEI. The CDR3 loop is CASSEAGASRSTGELFF. The CDR3 DNA is TGTGCCAGCAGTGAAGCCGGAGCTTCGCGAAGCACCGGGGAGCTGTTTTTT.

This clonotype has a handful of counts. The chain joins TRBV24-1 to TRBJ1-1, with unresolved D. The CDR3 contains 11 residues. The V end was cut by 5 bases, the J end by 8 bases, with 8 bases between. Per the germline V gene, CDR1 is KGHDR and CDR2 is SFDVKD. The CDR3 region has the DNA TGTGCCACCAGTGCGGGCGGAGAAGCTTTCTTT. As protein: CATSAGGEAFF.

A few counts support this clonotype. The chain carries TRBV11-3 and TRBJ2-3; tentatively, D is TRBD2 (6 bases). The germline CDR1 and CDR2 sequences are SGHNT and YENEEA. With 5 bases removed from V and 0 bases from J, the gap between germline ends came to 15 bases. This CDR3 contains 16 residues. This chain's CDR3 is CASSHTGGVSTDTQYF. The CDR3 coding sequence is TGTGCCAGCAGCCACACCGGGGGAGTCAGCACAGATACGCAGTATTTT. Using reference TRBV11-3 and TRBJ2-3 for the parts outside the CDR3, the full variable domain is EAGVVQSPRYKIIEKKQPVAFWCNPISGHNTLYWYLQNLGQGPELLIRYENEEAVDDSQLPKDRFSAERLKGVDSTLKIQPAELGDSAVYLCASSHTGGVSTDTQYFGPGTRLTVL.

The gene calls are TRBV14 and TRBJ1-3; D gene unclear. The CDR3 spans 16 residues. Germline-derived CDR1 and CDR2 are SGHDN and FVKESK. V was shortened by 4 bases and J by 0 bases, with 13 bases between the two germline ends. CDR3 protein: CASSPTDGDSGNTIYF. In DNA form, the CDR3 reads TGTGCCAGCAGCCCCACGGACGGGGACTCTGGAAACACCATATATTTT.

This clonotype was observed at least ten times. This chain links TRBV20-1 with TRBJ1-1; no definite D call. The V gene lost 0 bases and the J gene lost 6 bases, with 14 bases spanning the gap. The CDR3 is 14 amino acids. CDR1 and CDR2 (germline): DFQATT, SNEGSKA (reference sequence). The CDR3 coding sequence is TGCAGTGCTAGAGATGAGGCTACTGGGCCTGAAGCTTTCTTT. Translation gives CSARDEATGPEAFF.

This clonotype turned up a few times. V gene TRBV20-1 combines with J gene TRBJ2-7; D gene uncertain. Germline V CDR1 and CDR2: DFQATT, SNEGSKA (reference sequence). Trimming removed 3 bases at V and 0 bases at J, with 12 bases between. This CDR3 has 14 residues. The CDR3 region has the DNA TGCAGTGCTAGGTACAGTAGAACCTCCTACGAGCAGTACTTC. This encodes CSARYSRTSYEQYF.

This clonotype has a count of ten or more. The chain is built from TRBV7-6 and TRBJ1-5; D call uncertain. Germline V gene lookup returns CDR1 SGHVS and CDR2 FNYEAQ. This CDR3 comprises 14 residues. Trimming pared 0 bases from V and 7 bases from J, leaving 10 bases between. The DNA for the CDR3 is TGTGCCAGCAGCTTAGCGGCGGGTGAACAGCCCCAGCATTTT. Protein: CASSLAAGEQPQHF. Full variable domain (missing parts from reference TRBV7-6 and TRBJ1-5): GAGVSQSPRYKVTKRGQDVALRCDPISGHVSLYWYRQALGQGPEFLTYFNYEAQQDKSGLPNDRFSAERPEGSISTLTIQRTEQRDSAMYRCASSLAAGEQPQHFGDGTRLSIL.

This clonotype has only a few counts. The chain couples TRBV4-1 to TRBJ1-5, with TRBD1 matching 9 bases. V lost 4 bases and J lost 7; bases outside the gene matches: 8. Germline V gene sequence: CDR1 MGHRA, CDR2 YSYEKL. CDR3 size: 15 residues. The CDR3 nucleotides are TGCGCCAGCAGCCCCACGGACAGGGGAGACCAGCCCCAGCATTTT. Encoded protein: CASSPTDRGDQPQHF.

This clonotype was seen a few times. This rearrangement joins TRBV27 to TRBJ2-7, with TRBD2 as a possible D gene (5 bases). Trimming left V 4 bases short and J 4 bases short, with 11 bases between. Germline values: CDR1 MNHEY, CDR2 SMNVEV (reference sequence). This CDR3 region has 13 residues. The CDR3 DNA sequence: TGTGCCAGCAGTTACCGAGCGGCGTACGAGCAGTACTTC. This gives the protein CASSYRAAYEQYF.

The V call is TRBV7-9, the J call TRBJ2-2; TRBD1 might be the D (5 bases). V shed 3 bases and J shed 6 bases, with 11 bases lying between them. This CDR3 region has 14 residues. Per the germline V gene, CDR1 is SEHNR and CDR2 is FQNEAQ (reference sequence). CDR3 in amino acids: CASSFRELAGELFF. The CDR3 DNA is TGTGCCAGCAGCTTCAGGGAATTGGCCGGGGAGCTGTTTTTT.

The chain employs TRBV9 and TRBJ2-3, with D possibly being TRBD1 (5 bases). V shed 5 bases and J shed 0 bases, with 16 bases lying between them. Germline V CDR1 and CDR2: SGDLS, YYNGEE. CDR3 length: 16 amino acids. CDR3 nucleotides: TGTGCCAGCAGTGCCCCGGACAAAACTAGCACAGATACGCAGTATTTT. It specifies CASSAPDKTSTDTQYF.

The chain links TRBV24-1 to TRBJ1-2; no reliable D call. Trimming pared 3 bases from V and 4 bases from J, leaving 8 bases between. The CDR3 has 13 amino acids. Germline CDR1 and CDR2: KGHDR and SFDVKD. As DNA, the CDR3 is TGTGCCACCAGTGATCACGACCGCTATGGCTACACCTTC. Protein product: CATSDHDRYGYTF.

The sample holds one count of this clonotype. Given a much more abundant clone one base away, this may be a read error. The J gene is TRBJ1-5, the V gene TRBV6-2 or TRBV6-3; no clear D. The DNA end lines up better with TRBJ2-3; the J call may be wrong. Germline values: CDR1 MNHEY, CDR2 SVGEGT. This CDR3 contains 15 residues. The CDR3 DNA reads TGTGCCAGCAACCACCCCCGGATTAGCAATCAGCCCCAGTATTTT. Protein: CASNHPRISNQPQYF.